This T cell receptor beta chain was observed in a study of CD8 T cells in ankylosing spondylitis. This clonotype has a handful of counts. Its antigen is currently unknown. The length of the CDR3 is 15 residues. J gave up 4 bases and V 4 bases, and 7 bases lay outside the gene matches. The germline gives CDR1 SGHKS, CDR2 YYEKEE (reference sequence). Findings and caveats of the study: A TCR beta motif of eight highly homologous variants appeared characteristic of ankylosing spondylitis blood. Clones linked to disease were reported to show significant enrichment in matched ankylosing spondylitis synovial fluid. Earlier literature documents some of the motif variants in reactive arthritis synovial fluid and blood.

Each CDR3 protein is one row after TCRdb ran MiXCR on the 5' RACE reads. Of approximately 520,000 distinct CDR3 sequences listed, about 5.2% were seen once; the top ten hold around 3.5%. The origin of this receptor is a male donor with ankylosing spondylitis. Sequenced input: blood, either unsorted or a sorted T cell fraction (not recorded which). The chain couples TRBV5-5 to TRBJ2-1; 8 bases are a match to TRBD2. The chain's CDR3 is CASSLTSGQYNEQFF. CDR3 DNA: TGTGCCAGCAGCCTAACTAGCGGCCAATACAATGAGCAGTTCTTC.